This entry lists 6 T cell receptor beta chains sequenced from one sample in a study of T cell clusters in autoimmune cytopenias (dated by TCRdb to between 2018 and 2021). TCRdb lists the instrument as Illumina MiSeq. To amplify TRB rearrangements, a touch-down multiplex PCR protocol was run with the TRB-A and TRB-B primer pools combined in a single tube. TCRdb reprocessed the reads and lists each CDR3 protein sequence as a single entry, with no DNA. The table of this sample itemizes under 3,500 distinct CDR3 sequences. The ten largest account for about 48% of the sample. Per sample, 250 ng of peripheral blood genomic DNA, 35,000 to 45,000 genome equivalents, was used for TRB amplification. The source material was peripheral blood. Receptor source: a human donor with an autoimmune cytopenia or autoimmune hepatitis (not recorded which).

This clonotype ranks as medium-sized (0.01 to 0.1%) in terms of frequency. The chain has TRBV29-1 and TRBJ2-1; TCRdb's assignment of TRBD1 cannot be checked, as there is no DNA. This CDR3 contains 14 residues. CDR1 is SQVTM and CDR2 is ANQGSEA in the germline V gene. CDR3 protein: CSAAEDNSYNEQFF.

This clonotype is called medium-sized (0.01 to 0.1%) based on its frequency. V gene TRBV29-1 combines with J gene TRBJ1-4. The CDR3 is made up of 13 amino acids. The germline V gene encodes CDR1 SQVTM and CDR2 ANQGSEA. The CDR3 reads CSVAIGVGDKLFF.

The chain is built from TRBV6-6 and TRBJ1-1. This CDR3 comprises 13 residues. Germline CDR1 and CDR2: MNHNY and SVGAGI (reference sequence). The CDR3: CASISQVSSQAFF.

The CDR3 protein is CASSSDRDDQPQHF. The J gene is TRBJ1-5, the V gene TRBV27; TCRdb proposes TRBD1, but this gene call is untestable without DNA. The CDR3 extends over 14 amino acids. Germline V lookup: CDR1 MNHEY, CDR2 SMNVEV (reference sequence).

Considering frequency, this clonotype is medium-sized. This sequence joins TRBV7-6 and TRBJ2-1; TCRdb indicates TRBD2, and absent DNA this call remains unverified. Germline CDR1 SGHVS, CDR2 FNYEAQ. The CDR3 spans 13 residues. The CDR3 protein is CASSSSGLGSQFF. The whole variable domain, remainder taken from reference TRBV7-6 and TRBJ2-1, is GAGVSQSPRYKVTKRGQDVALRCDPISGHVSLYWYRQALGQGPEFLTYFNYEAQQDKSGLPNDRFSAERPEGSISTLTIQRTEQRDSAMYRCASSSSGLGSQFFGPGTRLTVL.

Measured by frequency, this clonotype is medium-sized. V gene TRBV19 combines with J gene TRBJ2-1. The CDR3 covers 16 residues. The germline V gene has CDR1 LNHDA and CDR2 SQIVND (reference sequence). Here the CDR3 reads CASSIESSMGYNEQFF. The whole variable domain, remainder taken from reference TRBV19 and TRBJ2-1, is DGGITQSPKYLFRKEGQNVTLSCEQNLNHDAMYWYRQDPGQGLRLIYYSQIVNDFQKGDIAEGYSVSREKKESFPLTVTSAQKNPTAFYLCASSIESSMGYNEQFFGPGTRLTVL.